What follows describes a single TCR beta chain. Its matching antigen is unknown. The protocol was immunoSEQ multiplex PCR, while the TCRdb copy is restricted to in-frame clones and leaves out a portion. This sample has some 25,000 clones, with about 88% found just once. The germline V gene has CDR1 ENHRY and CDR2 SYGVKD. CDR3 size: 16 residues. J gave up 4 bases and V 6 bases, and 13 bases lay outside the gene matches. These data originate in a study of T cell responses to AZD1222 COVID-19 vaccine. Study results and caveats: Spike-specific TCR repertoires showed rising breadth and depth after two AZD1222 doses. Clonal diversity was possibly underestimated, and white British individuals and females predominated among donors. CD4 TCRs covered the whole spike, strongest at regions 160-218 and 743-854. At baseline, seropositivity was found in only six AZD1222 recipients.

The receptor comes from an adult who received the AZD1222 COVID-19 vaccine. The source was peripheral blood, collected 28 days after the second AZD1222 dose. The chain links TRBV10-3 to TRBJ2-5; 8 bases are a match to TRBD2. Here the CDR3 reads CAIRETSGGRGETQYF. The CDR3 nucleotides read TGTGCCATCAGAGAAACTAGCGGTGGGAGGGGAGAGACCCAGTACTTC.